This passage covers 15 T cell receptor beta chains from one sample sequenced in a study of Ad26.COV2.S vaccination and SARS-CoV-2 variants. Treatment reported: about 20 received Ad26.COV2.S at low or high dose, single or two shots; roughly five received placebo; per-sample allocation not given. Sampling was done on day 63 after the first vaccine or placebo injection. The table came from immunoSEQ multiplex PCR; TCRdb's copy has only in-frame clones and leaves some out. The table lists a few hundred thousand clones, 83% of them singletons. Sequences were derived from peripheral blood, sampled in a trial of Ad26.COV2.S vaccine versus placebo. The receptors were gathered from a person aged 18-65 years who received the Ad26.COV2.S COVID-19 vaccine or a placebo.

V and J are TRBV3-1 (or the pseudogene TRBV3-2) and TRBJ2-3, with D possibly being TRBD1 or TRBD2 (5 bases each). Trimming removed 5 bases from V and 2 bases from J, with 11 bases in between. CDR3 length: 14 amino acids. Germline CDR1 LGHDT, CDR2 YNNKEL (reference sequence). The CDR3 is CASSVGDLTDTQYF. As DNA, the CDR3 is TGTGCCAGCAGCGTGGGGGACCTCACAGATACGCAGTATTTT.

The rearrangement links TRBV7-3 to TRBJ2-1; unclear D gene. The V end lost 4 bases, the J end lost 9 bases, and 13 bases lay between the germline ends. The CDR3 totals 13 residues. Germline CDR1 reads SGHTA; CDR2 reads FQGTGA. The CDR3 sequence: CASSSPPGIEQFF. CDR3 nucleotides: TGTGCCAGCAGCTCGCCTCCGGGCATTGAGCAGTTCTTC. The full variable domain, with the rest looked up from reference TRBV7-3 and TRBJ2-1, is GAGVSQTPSNKVTEKGKYVELRCDPISGHTALYWYRQSLGQGPEFLIYFQGTGAADDSGLPNDRFFAVRPEGSVSTLKIQRTERGDSAVYLCASSSPPGIEQFFGPGTRLTVL.

The genes are TRBV7-9 and TRBJ2-7; the match to TRBD1 covers 8 bases. The J segment lost 2 bases and the V segment lost 4 bases, leaving 7 bases of the junction unmatched. In germline, CDR1 is SEHNR, CDR2 FQNEAQ (reference sequence). The CDR3 extends over 15 amino acids. CDR3 loop: CASSSRDRYTYEQYF. CDR3 DNA: TGTGCCAGCAGCTCCCGGGACAGGTATACCTACGAGCAGTACTTC.

The gene calls are TRBV11-3 and TRBJ1-1; no clear D gene. With 1 base removed from V and 11 bases from J, the gap between germline ends came to 11 bases. The CDR3 loop spans 12 amino acids. From germline, CDR1 is SGHNT and CDR2 YENEEA. CDR3 residues: CASSLGEVTAFF. The DNA for the CDR3 is TGTGCCAGCAGCTTAGGGGAGGTTACGGCTTTCTTT.

The V call is TRBV12-3 or TRBV12-4, the J call TRBJ1-2; D ambiguous. V lost 1 base and J lost 4, with 7 bases in between. The CDR3 contains 13 residues. This CDR3 reads CASSLVVAYGYTF. In DNA, the CDR3 is TGTGCCAGCAGTTTAGTGGTCGCCTATGGCTACACCTTC.

The CDR3 protein is CASKSTGVPGELFF. CDR3 in DNA: TGTGCCAGCAAGTCAACAGGGGTACCCGGGGAGCTGTTTTTT. The gene calls are TRBV11-2 and TRBJ2-2, with 7 nucleotides matching TRBD1. The CDR3 spans 14 residues. With 7 bases clipped from V and 6 bases from J, the junction kept 8 bases outside the gene matches. CDR1 and CDR2 from the germline V gene are SGHAT and FQNNGV.

The rearrangement joins TRBV7-2 to TRBJ1-1; a possible D gene is TRBD1 (5 bases). The V end lost 3 bases, the J end lost 0 bases, and 8 bases lay between the germline ends. Germline V gene lookup returns CDR1 SGHTA and CDR2 FQGNSA. The CDR3 is 14 residues long. Here the CDR3 reads CASSLGPMNTEAFF. The CDR3 region has the DNA TGTGCCAGCAGCTTGGGGCCGATGAACACTGAAGCTTTCTTT.

The chain couples TRBV5-1 to TRBJ1-2; 8 nucleotides match TRBD1. The J segment lost 8 bases and the V segment lost 1 base, leaving 10 bases of the junction unmatched. Germline CDR1 SGHRS, CDR2 YFSETQ. The CDR3 contains 15 residues. The CDR3 sequence: CASSLFGQGQSGYTF. The DNA for the CDR3 is TGCGCCAGCAGCTTGTTTGGACAGGGACAGAGCGGCTACACCTTC.

V and J are TRBV18 and TRBJ2-3; D is possibly TRBD2 (6 bases). Germline V gene data show CDR1 as KGHSH and CDR2 as LQKENI. Between the trimmed V and J ends, which lost 2 bases and 5 bases, there was a span of 17 bases. This CDR3 comprises 16 residues. The CDR3 nucleotides read TGTGCCAGCTCACCAATCTTCCCAGGGAGGATAGATACGCAGTATTTT. Amino acids: CASSPIFPGRIDTQYF.

The chain combines TRBV5-1 with TRBJ1-1; no reliable D call. The germline gives CDR1 SGHRS, CDR2 YFSETQ. The length of the CDR3 is 15 residues. The V end lost 4 bases, the J end lost 1 base, and 14 bases lay between the germline ends. This CDR3 reads CASSHMSGRNTEAFF. The CDR3 DNA reads TGCGCCAGCAGCCATATGAGTGGGAGGAACACTGAAGCTTTCTTT. The entire variable domain, with the rest obtained from reference TRBV5-1 and TRBJ1-1, is as follows: KAGVTQTPRYLIKTRGQQVTLSCSPISGHRSVSWYQQTPGQGLQFLFEYFSETQRNKGNFPGRFSGRQFSNSRSEMNVSTLELGDSALYLCASSHMSGRNTEAFFGQGTRLTVV.

The chain couples TRBV4-1 to TRBJ1-4, with unresolved D. CDR3 length: 19 amino acids. Deletions cut 3 bases from V and 2 bases from J, with 22 bases between. Germline CDR1 MGHRA, CDR2 YSYEKL. The CDR3 DNA is TGCGCCAGCAGCCAGGCTTTTCCATTAATAGCCGATACTAATGAAAAACTGTTTTTT. Translating it yields CASSQAFPLIADTNEKLFF.

J is TRBJ2-1 and V is TRBV5-1, with TRBD2 matching over 10 bases. This CDR3 is built from 14 residues. CDR1 and CDR2 (germline): SGHRS, YFSETQ. J lost 6 bases, V lost 4 bases, and 4 bases had no gene match. In DNA, the CDR3 is TGCGCCAGCAGCAGAGTAGCGGGGGGCAATGAGCAGTTCTTC. Encoded protein: CASSRVAGGNEQFF. The full variable domain, its missing parts supplied by reference TRBV5-1 and TRBJ2-1, is KAGVTQTPRYLIKTRGQQVTLSCSPISGHRSVSWYQQTPGQGLQFLFEYFSETQRNKGNFPGRFSGRQFSNSRSEMNVSTLELGDSALYLCASSRVAGGNEQFFGPGTRLTVL.

This rearrangement joins TRBV6-1 to TRBJ2-7, with a weak D call TRBD1 (7 bases). V dropped 1 base and J dropped 3 bases, with 16 bases sitting between them. Germline V gene lookup returns CDR1 MNHNS and CDR2 SASEGT. This CDR3 comprises 16 residues. DNA of the CDR3: TGTGCCAGCAGTGAAGGGGGGCAGGGGGGTTTCTACGAGCAGTACTTC. Translating gives CASSEGGQGGFYEQYF.

This clone was seen just once. V is TRBV6-1 and J is TRBJ2-7, with 7 nucleotides matching TRBD1. Per the germline V gene, CDR1 is MNHNS and CDR2 is SASEGT. V lost 2 bases to trimming and J lost 5 bases; unmatched junction nucleotides: 6. The CDR3 consists of 14 residues. The CDR3 DNA reads TGTGCCAGCAGTGAACGGGGACAGATGGACGAGCAGTACTTC. Its protein product is CASSERGQMDEQYF.

The V gene is TRBV9, the J gene TRBJ2-1; possible D gene TRBD1, 5 bases. Germline V gene data show CDR1 as SGDLS and CDR2 as YYNGEE. The length of the CDR3 is 15 residues. The ends were cut back, 2 bases at V and 4 bases at J, with 13 bases in the middle. The DNA for the CDR3 is TGTGCCAGCAGCGTGGGGCGCCAAACATACAATGAGCAGTTCTTC. Protein product: CASSVGRQTYNEQFF.